Below, 8 T cell receptor beta chains from the same sample are listed, as sequenced in a study of blood T cell repertoires in COVID-19. Produced via immunoSEQ multiplex PCR; TCRdb's table is partial and in-frame only. This table has around 280,000 clones, 85% to 90% appearing once. The source material was peripheral blood. These receptor sequences come from a woman in her thirties with COVID-19, enrolled during active disease.

This chain joins TRBV7-3 and TRBJ1-3, with D possibly being TRBD1 (5 bases). Trimming shortened V by 6 bases and J by 0 bases, and 9 bases separated the two germline ends. CDR1 is SGHTA, CDR2 FQGTGA, per germline. The length of the CDR3 is 14 residues. The CDR3 reads CASSRDSSGNTIYF. CDR3 DNA: TGTGCCAGCAGTAGAGACAGCTCTGGAAACACCATATATTTT.

V usage is TRBV9 and J usage is TRBJ2-1; no definite D call. This CDR3 is 12 amino acids long. Germline V lookup: CDR1 SGDLS, CDR2 YYNGEE. Between the trimmed V and J ends, which lost 3 bases and 7 bases, there was a span of 8 bases. CDR3 region: CASSGSQNEQFF. The CDR3 DNA reads as TGTGCCAGCAGCGGTTCGCAGAATGAGCAGTTCTTC.

V is TRBV5-1 and J is TRBJ1-5; D gene uncertain. The CDR3 loop spans 15 amino acids. Germline V CDR1 and CDR2: SGHRS, YFSETQ. V lost 4 bases to trimming and J lost 1 base, with 12 bases between them. The CDR3 region is CASSAGGGSNQPQHF. The CDR3, as DNA: TGCGCCAGCAGCGCTGGAGGAGGGAGCAATCAGCCCCAGCATTTT.

This clone appeared once. The chain recombines TRBV2 with TRBJ2-2; 9 nucleotides align to TRBD1. The CDR3 is 15 amino acids. Per the germline V gene, CDR1 is SNHLY and CDR2 is FYNNEI. The V segment lost 4 bases and the J segment 3 bases; nucleotides outside the gene matches: 3. This chain's CDR3 is CASSGTGADTGELFF. In DNA, the CDR3 is TGTGCCAGCAGTGGGACAGGGGCAGACACCGGGGAGCTGTTTTTT. Full variable domain (missing parts from reference TRBV2 and TRBJ2-2): EPEVTQTPSHQVTQMGQEVILRCVPISNHLYFYWYRQILGQKVEFLVSFYNNEISEKSEIFDDQFSVERPDGSNFTLKIRSTKLEDSAMYFCASSGTGADTGELFFGEGSRLTVL.

This clone has only one observation. The chain uses TRBV28 and TRBJ2-1, with D perhaps matching TRBD2 (6 bases). The CDR3 loop spans 15 amino acids. Trimming removed 2 bases from V and 7 bases from J, with 15 bases in between. Germline assignment: CDR1 MDHEN and CDR2 SYDVKM. CDR3 sequence: CASSLLLASRNEQFF. For the CDR3, the DNA is TGTGCCAGCAGTTTACTGCTAGCGAGTAGGAATGAGCAGTTCTTC. The whole variable domain, remainder taken from reference TRBV28 and TRBJ2-1, is DVKVTQSSRYLVKRTGEKVFLECVQDMDHENMFWYRQDPGLGLRLIYFSYDVKMKEKGDIPEGYSVSREKKERFSLILESASTNQTSMYLCASSLLLASRNEQFFGPGTRLTVL.

The rearrangement links TRBV7-2 to TRBJ2-7; 7 bases match TRBD2. Germline CDR1 and CDR2: SGHTA and FQGNSA. CDR3 length equals 14 residues. The J segment lost 7 bases and the V segment lost 1 base, leaving 7 bases of the junction unmatched. The CDR3 DNA reads TGTGCCAGCAGCTTAGGTCGAGCGGGGAGGGAGCAGTACTTC. Encoded protein: CASSLGRAGREQYF.

The rearrangement joins TRBV19 to TRBJ2-1, with 10 bases identical to TRBD2. The CDR3 runs 14 residues. V trimming: 7 bases; J trimming: 8 bases; junction bases outside the gene matches: 8. Germline assignment: CDR1 LNHDA and CDR2 SQIVND (reference sequence). Here the CDR3 DNA reads TGTGCCAGTACAGGGCTAGCGGGAGACGATGAGCAGTTCTTC. Translation gives CASTGLAGDDEQFF.

The rearrangement uses TRBV12-3 or TRBV12-4 and TRBJ1-1; D remains unclear. V was trimmed by 3 bases and J by 1 base, leaving 6 bases between them. The CDR3 contains 13 residues. Here the CDR3 DNA reads TGTGCCAGCAGTTTGGCGGGGAACACTGAAGCTTTCTTT. Its protein is CASSLAGNTEAFF.